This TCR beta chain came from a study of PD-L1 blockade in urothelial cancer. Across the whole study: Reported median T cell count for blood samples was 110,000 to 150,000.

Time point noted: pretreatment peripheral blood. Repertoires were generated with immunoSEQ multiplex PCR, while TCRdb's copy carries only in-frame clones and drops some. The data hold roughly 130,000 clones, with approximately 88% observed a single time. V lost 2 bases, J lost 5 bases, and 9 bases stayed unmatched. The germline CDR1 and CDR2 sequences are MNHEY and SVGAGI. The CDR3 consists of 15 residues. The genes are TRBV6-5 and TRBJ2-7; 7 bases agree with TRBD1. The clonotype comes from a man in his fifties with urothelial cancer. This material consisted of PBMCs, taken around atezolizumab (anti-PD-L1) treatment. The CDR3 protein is CASSYTVTGDHEQYF. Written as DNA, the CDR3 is TGTGCCAGCAGTTACACCGTAACAGGGGATCACGAGCAGTACTTC.